This T cell receptor (beta chain) was captured by sequencing in a study of blood T cells in healthy people across ages. Primers used in a second PCR of about 7 to 12 cycles were a sample-barcoded 5' primer and a J-beta primer mix. Using its own MiXCR run on the 5' RACE reads, TCRdb lists one record per CDR3 protein. The sample lists 920,000 or so distinct CDR3 sequences, under 45% occurring once. A note on this clonotype: The antigen is undetermined.

The germline CDR1 and CDR2 sequences are SGHRS and YFSETQ. V lost 0 bases, J lost 8 bases, and 15 bases lay in between. The CDR3 totals 15 residues. Study results and caveats: A roughly linear fall in TCR beta diversity per million T cells was seen with increasing age.

Ranging in age from about 6 to 100, the donors were healthy Caucasian individuals from Russia. Each donor had ten milliliters of peripheral blood drawn. Material for sequencing was blood. The rearrangement uses TRBV5-1 and TRBJ2-1; D is unresolved. This receptor was identified in a woman aged 60 to 75 in good health. The CDR3 coding sequence is TGCGCCAGCAGCTTGGCTGGCGTACTGAGCTATGAGCAGTTCTTC. This sequence encodes CASSLAGVLSYEQFF. The full variable domain, in which reference TRBV5-1 and TRBJ2-1 provide the parts outside the CDR3, is KAGVTQTPRYLIKTRGQQVTLSCSPISGHRSVSWYQQTPGQGLQFLFEYFSETQRNKGNFPGRFSGRQFSNSRSEMNVSTLELGDSALYLCASSLAGVLSYEQFFGPGTRLTVL.